This TCR beta chain was sequenced in a study of T cells after posttransplantation cyclophosphamide. This clone was counted many times. The method was immunoSEQ multiplex PCR; TCRdb's version includes in-frame clones alone and lacks a portion of them. The sample was found to contain over 20,000 clones, and every one recurs. Trimming removed 3 bases from V and 1 base from J, with 14 bases in between. The CDR3 is 15 amino acids. CDR1 SGDLS and CDR2 YYNGEE come from the germline V gene. The chain employs TRBV9 and TRBJ2-7; tentative D call: TRBD2 (5 bases). The sequence was obtained from a man between 50 and 59 years old in good health, CMV-negative, and a related stem cell transplant donor. Sequencing was done on a sample of PBMCs. This CDR3 is CASSARDTSSYEQYF. The CDR3 region has the DNA TGTGCCAGCAGCGCACGGGATACCTCATCCTACGAGCAGTACTTC.